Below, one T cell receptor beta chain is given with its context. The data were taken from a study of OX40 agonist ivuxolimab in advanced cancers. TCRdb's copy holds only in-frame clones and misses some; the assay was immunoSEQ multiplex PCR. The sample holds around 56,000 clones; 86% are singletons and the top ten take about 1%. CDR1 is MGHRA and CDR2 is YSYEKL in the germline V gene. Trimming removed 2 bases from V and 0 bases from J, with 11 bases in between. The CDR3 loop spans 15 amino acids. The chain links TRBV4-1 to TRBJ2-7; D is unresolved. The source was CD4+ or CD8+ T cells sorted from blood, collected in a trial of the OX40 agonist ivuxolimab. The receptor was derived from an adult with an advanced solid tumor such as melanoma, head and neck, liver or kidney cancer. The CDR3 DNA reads TGCGCCAGCAGCCAATCCCCGACCCTCTCCTACGAGCAGTACTTC. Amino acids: CASSQSPTLSYEQYF.